This TCR beta chain is drawn from a study of T cells of healthy individuals. TCRdb reanalysed the 5' RACE reads using MiXCR and keeps one entry per CDR3 protein. The data hold 85,000 to 100,000 distinct CDR3 sequences, with 17% observed a single time. This clonotype was observed at least ten times. This TCR came from a human donor in good health.

The CDR3 reads CASSDSRYEQYF. Written as DNA, the CDR3 is TGCGCCAGCAGTGACTCTCGCTACGAGCAGTACTTC. This chain uses TRBV5-1 with TRBJ2-7; the D is unclear. V lost 5 bases and J lost 3, with 9 bases in between. The CDR3 is 12 amino acids. In germline, CDR1 is SGHRS, CDR2 YFSETQ.